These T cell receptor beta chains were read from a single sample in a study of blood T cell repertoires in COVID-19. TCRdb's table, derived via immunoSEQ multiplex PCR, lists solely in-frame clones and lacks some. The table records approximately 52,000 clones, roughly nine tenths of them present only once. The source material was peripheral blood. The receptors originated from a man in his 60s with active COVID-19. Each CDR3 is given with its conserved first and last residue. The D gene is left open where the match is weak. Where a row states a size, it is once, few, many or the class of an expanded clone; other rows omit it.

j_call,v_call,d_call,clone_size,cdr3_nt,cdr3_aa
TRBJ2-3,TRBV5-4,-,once,TGTGCCAGCAGCTTAGGCCTCAGGCCAACAGATACGCAGTATTTT,CASSLGLRPTDTQYF
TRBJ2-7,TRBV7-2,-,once,TGTGCCAGCAGCCCAGGGAGGGACAGGTGGTACGAGCAGTACTTC,CASSPGRDRWYEQYF
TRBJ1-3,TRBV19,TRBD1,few,TGTGCCAGTAGTATAAGTGACAGGGGGCGAAACACCATATATTTT,CASSISDRGRNTIYF
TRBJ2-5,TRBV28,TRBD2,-,TGTGCCAGCAGTGGTAGCGGGAGAGAGACCCAGTACTTC,CASSGSGRETQYF
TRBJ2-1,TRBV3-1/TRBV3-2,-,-,TGTGCCAGCAGCCAAGACGGAGAGCGGCCGCGCTACAATGAGCAGTTCTTC,CASSQDGERPRYNEQFF
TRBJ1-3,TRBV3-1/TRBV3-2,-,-,TGTGCCAGCAGCCCTACTCTGCGGGACGGAAACACCATATATTTT,CASSPTLRDGNTIYF
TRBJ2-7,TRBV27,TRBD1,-,TGTGCCAGCAGTTTAGACAGGGGGCGAGGGGAGCAGTACTTC,CASSLDRGRGEQYF
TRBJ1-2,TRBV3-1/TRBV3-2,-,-,TGTGCCAGCAGCCAAGGCCCAGGGAACTATGGCTACACCTTC,CASSQGPGNYGYTF
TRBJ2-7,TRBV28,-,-,TGTGCCAGCAGGGCCGCCCACAGCTCCTACGAGCAGTACTTC,CASRAAHSSYEQYF
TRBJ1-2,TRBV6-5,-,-,TGTGCCAGCAGTTACTCCCCCCCGGGCTATGGCTACACCTTC,CASSYSPPGYGYTF
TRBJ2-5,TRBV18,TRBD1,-,TGTGCCAGCTCACCACCGACACAGGGGGAGACCCAGTACTTC,CASSPPTQGETQYF
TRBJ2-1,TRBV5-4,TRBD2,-,TGTGCCAGCAGCTTTGTGACTAGCGGGAGGCCCGGGTACAATGAGCAGTTCTTC,CASSFVTSGRPGYNEQFF
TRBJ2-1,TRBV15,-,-,TGTGCCACCAGCGCTCACCAGAATGAGCAGTTCTTC,CATSAHQNEQFF
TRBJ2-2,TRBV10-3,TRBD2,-,TGTGCCATCAGTGGAGGACTAGCGGGAAACACCGGGGAGCTGTTTTTT,CAISGGLAGNTGELFF
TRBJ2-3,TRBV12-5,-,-,TGTGCTAGTGGTTTGGTAGGGGCGGCAGATACGCAGTATTTT,CASGLVGAADTQYF
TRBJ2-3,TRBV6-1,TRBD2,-,TGTGCCAGCAGTGTGGGAGCGGGAATCTTCGCAGATACGCAGTATTTT,CASSVGAGIFADTQYF
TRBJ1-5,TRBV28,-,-,TGTGCCAGCCTTGACCGACTGTATAGCAATCAGCCCCAGCATTTT,CASLDRLYSNQPQHF
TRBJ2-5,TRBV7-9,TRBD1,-,TGTGCCAGCAGCCCCAGCCCCGGACAGGTCCAACGGGAGACCCAGTACTTC,CASSPSPGQVQRETQYF
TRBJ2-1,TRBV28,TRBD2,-,TGTGCCAGCAGCCGCGGACTAGCGGGAGGGACCTACAATGAGCAGTTCTTC,CASSRGLAGGTYNEQFF
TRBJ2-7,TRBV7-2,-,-,TGTGCCAGCAGCAGACTTGGTTACGAGCAGTACTTC,CASSRLGYEQYF
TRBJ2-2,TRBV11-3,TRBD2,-,TGTGCCAGCAGCCAGATGCGGGGGTCGGGGGAGCTGTTTTTT,CASSQMRGSGELFF
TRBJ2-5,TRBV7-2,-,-,TGTGCCAGCAGCTTAAACAGGGCGGAGACCCAGTACTTC,CASSLNRAETQYF
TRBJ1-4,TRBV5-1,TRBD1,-,TGCGCCAGCAGCCAGGGACAGGGGGAGGAAAAACTGTTTTTT,CASSQGQGEEKLFF
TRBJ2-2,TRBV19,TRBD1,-,TGTGCCAGTACGACAGGGGGCCTGAACACCGGGGAGCTGTTTTTT,CASTTGGLNTGELFF
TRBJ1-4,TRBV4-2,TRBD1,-,TGTGCCAGCAGCCAAGATCGGGACAGGGTTTCTGAAAAACTGTTTTTT,CASSQDRDRVSEKLFF
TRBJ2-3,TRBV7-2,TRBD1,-,TGTGCCAGCAGGGGAACCAGGGGGCGCACAGATACGCAGTATTTT,CASRGTRGRTDTQYF
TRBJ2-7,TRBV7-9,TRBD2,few,TGTGCCAGCAGCCCCCGGGGGGGAGTCTCCTACGAGCAGTACTTC,CASSPRGGVSYEQYF
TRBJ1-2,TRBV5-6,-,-,TGTGCCAGCAGCTCAACAGGGAACTATGGCTACACCTTC,CASSSTGNYGYTF
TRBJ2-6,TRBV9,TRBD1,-,TGTGCCAGCAGCTCGCCCCAGGGGGCTCACTCTGGGGCCAACGTCCTGACTTTC,CASSSPQGAHSGANVLTF
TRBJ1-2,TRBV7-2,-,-,TGTGCCAGCAGCCCGGACAGTTCCTTAGGCTACACCTTC,CASSPDSSLGYTF
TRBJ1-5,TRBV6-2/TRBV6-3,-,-,TGTGCCAGCAGTCCCTTCCTTCAGCCCCAGCATTTT,CASSPFLQPQHF
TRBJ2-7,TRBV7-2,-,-,TGTGCCAGCAGCTTAGGGGGGGGGCCTAAAGAGCAGTACTTC,CASSLGGGPKEQYF
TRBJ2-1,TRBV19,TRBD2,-,TGTGCCAGTAGTAAGCGGGAGGGCCGTGTAAGGAATGAGCAGTTCTTC,CASSKREGRVRNEQFF
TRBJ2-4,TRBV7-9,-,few,TGTGCCAGCAATAGTGAAAACATTCAGTACTTC,CASNSENIQYF
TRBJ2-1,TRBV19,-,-,TGTGCCAGTAGTATCACGTGGTCGAGTATTTACAATGAGCAGTTCTTC,CASSITWSSIYNEQFF
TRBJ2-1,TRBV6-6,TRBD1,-,TGTGCCAGCAGTTTGGACAGGTACAATGAGCAGTTCTTC,CASSLDRYNEQFF
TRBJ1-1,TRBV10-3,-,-,TGTGCCATCAGTGACAGGGGTCAGACTGAAGCTTTCTTT,CAISDRGQTEAFF
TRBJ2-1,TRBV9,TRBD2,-,TGTGCCAGCAGCCTAGGGACTAGCGCAGCCGATTTCTCCTACAATGAGCAGTTCTTC,CASSLGTSAADFSYNEQFF
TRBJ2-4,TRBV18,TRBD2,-,TGTGCCAGCTCACCAAGACTAGCGGGAGGAGGGACGGACAAAAACATTCAGTACTTC,CASSPRLAGGGTDKNIQYF
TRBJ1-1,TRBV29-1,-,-,TGCAGCGTCACCTCCCGGGGGGGGACTGAAGCTTTCTTT,CSVTSRGGTEAFF
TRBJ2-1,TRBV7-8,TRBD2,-,TGTGCCAGCAGTGAAACGGGAGGTAGTAATGAGCAGTTCTTC,CASSETGGSNEQFF
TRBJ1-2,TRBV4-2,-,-,TGTGCCAGCAGCCAAGTAGGGGGTCAGGACTATGGCTACACCTTC,CASSQVGGQDYGYTF